The source of this T cell receptor beta chain is a study of blood T cells in healthy people across ages. This clonotype was detected only a few times. Antigen specificity is unknown. Then a second PCR, running about 6 to 11 cycles, was carried out with a sample-barcoded 5' primer and a J-beta primer mix. TCRdb called the 5' RACE reads again in MiXCR, with one record for every CDR3 protein. The table has around 800,000 distinct CDR3 sequences, about half seen once. General study points: Long-lived donors had more naive CD4+ cells and higher diversity than aged donors.

V was cut by 5 bases and J by 2 bases, with 10 bases left in between. This CDR3 comprises 15 residues. The germline V gene encodes CDR1 SGHAT and CDR2 FQDESV (reference sequence). This TCR was sampled from a man older than 75 in good health. Material for sequencing was blood. The chain employs TRBV11-1 and TRBJ2-6; D is uncertain. CDR3 residues: CASSRSVAGANVLTF. The CDR3 region has the DNA TGTGCCAGCAGCCGTTCAGTGGCTGGGGCCAACGTCCTGACTTTC.